This passage covers 20 T cell receptor beta chains from one sample sequenced in a study of blood T cell repertoires in COVID-19. The assay was immunoSEQ multiplex PCR, and TCRdb's table has in-frame clones only and misses some. The table lists roughly 69,000 clones, 88% of them singletons. The source material was peripheral blood. Receptors were obtained from a human donor in a cohort sampled during active COVID-19.

The count of this clone is one. The chain carries TRBV6-2 or TRBV6-3 and TRBJ2-6; tentative D call: TRBD1 (6 bases). V lost 5 bases to trimming and J lost 0 bases, with 11 bases between them. The length of the CDR3 is 16 residues. The germline gives CDR1 MNHEY, CDR2 SVGEGT. The CDR3 DNA sequence: TGTGCCAGCAGTAACCGGGACACCTCTGGGGCCAACGTCCTGACTTTC. Its translation: CASSNRDTSGANVLTF.

A single count supports this clone. This sequence joins TRBV28 and TRBJ2-3; D may be TRBD2 (6 bases). Germline V gene sequence: CDR1 MDHEN, CDR2 SYDVKM. Trimming shortened V by 6 bases and J by 4 bases, and 14 bases separated the two germline ends. The CDR3 sequence is 14 residues long. CDR3 nucleotide sequence: TGTGCCAGCAGGATAGGACTAAGCCCAGATACGCAGTATTTT. This sequence encodes CASRIGLSPDTQYF.

The V call is TRBV6-1, the J call TRBJ2-3; 12 bases fit TRBD2. J lost 5 bases, V lost 3 bases, and 3 bases had no gene match. The CDR3 contains 15 residues. The germline V gene has CDR1 MNHNS and CDR2 SASEGT. The CDR3 region has the DNA TGTGCCAGCAGTGAGACTAGCGGGAGTTTAGATACGCAGTATTTT. The encoded protein is CASSETSGSLDTQYF.

The rearrangement joins TRBV7-6 to TRBJ2-7, with TRBD1 matching 10 bases. This CDR3 comprises 17 residues. The J segment lost 3 bases and the V segment lost 5 bases, leaving 13 bases of the junction unmatched. Germline V gives CDR1 SGHVS, CDR2 FNYEAQ. The CDR3: CASSDRQGAPVRYEQYF. CDR3 coding DNA: TGTGCCAGCAGCGACAGACAGGGGGCCCCCGTTCGCTACGAGCAGTACTTC.

This clone was counted a single time. The chain has TRBV3-1 (or the pseudogene TRBV3-2) and TRBJ2-1, with TRBD2 matching over 14 bases. The CDR3 length is 17 residues. The trim removed 4 bases at V and 6 bases at J, leaving 8 bases unmatched. Per the germline V gene, CDR1 is LGHDT and CDR2 is YNNKEL (reference sequence). Written as DNA, the CDR3 is TGTGCCAGCAGCCTCCGACTAGCGGGAGGGCCGGGCAATGAGCAGTTCTTC. Its protein product is CASSLRLAGGPGNEQFF.

The V and J genes are TRBV30 and TRBJ2-7, with D possibly TRBD1 on 5 matching bases. V lost 0 bases and J lost 4, with 13 bases in between. The CDR3 has 14 residues. The germline gives CDR1 GTSNPN, CDR2 SVGIG (reference sequence). CDR3 region: CAWSVSHRSYEQYF. CDR3 DNA sequence: TGTGCCTGGAGTGTATCGCACAGGTCTTACGAGCAGTACTTC.

This clone was picked up one time. This rearrangement joins TRBV4-3 to TRBJ2-7, with D unclear. V was trimmed by 3 bases and J by 1 base, leaving 10 bases between them. CDR1 and CDR2 (germline): LGHNA, YSLEER. The CDR3 runs 14 residues. Here the CDR3 reads CASSQEPLSYEQYF. The CDR3 DNA follows: TGCGCCAGCAGCCAGGAGCCCCTTTCCTACGAGCAGTACTTC.

This chain uses TRBV2 with TRBJ2-5; 9 nucleotides agree with TRBD1. V shed 9 bases, J shed 4 bases, and the junction held 6 bases outside the gene matches. Germline assignment: CDR1 SNHLY and CDR2 FYNNEI. The CDR3 totals 13 residues. The CDR3 DNA follows: TGTGCCAGGGAGAGACAGGGGGGAGAGACCCAGTACTTC. Its protein is CARERQGGETQYF.

This chain connects TRBV19 to TRBJ2-2; D perhaps matches TRBD1 (6 bases). The CDR3 has 16 amino acids. Germline V CDR1 and CDR2: LNHDA, SQIVND (reference sequence). The V and J ends lost 0 bases and 3 bases respectively, with 11 bases between them. The CDR3 protein is CASSIDRQGYTGELFF. CDR3 bases: TGTGCCAGTAGTATAGATCGTCAGGGGTACACCGGGGAGCTGTTTTTT.

V usage is TRBV19 and J usage is TRBJ2-3; 7 bases line up with TRBD2. This CDR3 region has 15 residues. J was trimmed by 6 bases and V by 5 bases; bases with no gene match: 11. Germline V lookup: CDR1 LNHDA, CDR2 SQIVND (reference sequence). The CDR3 DNA reads TGTGCCAGTAGTCTCGCGACTAGCATCGCTGATACGCAGTATTTT. It specifies CASSLATSIADTQYF. The full variable domain, with the rest looked up from reference TRBV19 and TRBJ2-3, is DGGITQSPKYLFRKEGQNVTLSCEQNLNHDAMYWYRQDPGQGLRLIYYSQIVNDFQKGDIAEGYSVSREKKESFPLTVTSAQKNPTAFYLCASSLATSIADTQYFGPGTRLTVL.

V usage is TRBV11-2 and J usage is TRBJ1-1, with D tentatively TRBD1 (6 bases). The V gene lost 0 bases and the J gene lost 7 bases, with 12 bases spanning the gap. This CDR3 comprises 14 residues. Germline CDR1 and CDR2: SGHAT and FQNNGV. Here the CDR3 DNA reads TGTGCCAGCAGCTTAGATCCCAGGGGTGGTGAAGCTTTCTTT. Translation gives CASSLDPRGGEAFF.

The chain employs TRBV29-1 and TRBJ2-5; D perhaps matches TRBD2 (6 bases). V gave up 8 bases and J gave up 1 base, with 14 bases separating them. The CDR3 extends over 13 amino acids. Germline V lookup: CDR1 SQVTM, CDR2 ANQGSEA. CDR3 DNA: TGCAGCACGGCCCGCGGGGTCCAAGAGACCCAGTACTTC. It is translated as CSTARGVQETQYF.

The rearrangement joins TRBV2 to TRBJ2-5, with a weak D call TRBD1 (6 bases). The CDR3 sequence is 14 residues long. Trimming shortened V by 4 bases and J by 0 bases, and 9 bases separated the two germline ends. Germline lookup yields CDR1 SNHLY and CDR2 FYNNEI. The CDR3 here is CASSVGTNQETQYF. CDR3 nucleotide sequence: TGTGCCAGCAGTGTAGGGACAAACCAAGAGACCCAGTACTTC.

The rearrangement uses TRBV7-9 and TRBJ1-1; 9 positions match TRBD1. With 8 bases clipped from V and 1 base from J, the junction kept 11 bases outside the gene matches. CDR1 and CDR2 from the germline V gene are SEHNR and FQNEAQ (reference sequence). There are 16 residues in the CDR3. The CDR3 here is CASVKPGQGTNTEAFF. DNA of the CDR3: TGTGCCAGCGTAAAACCGGGACAGGGTACGAACACTGAAGCTTTCTTT.

The sample holds a few counts of this clone. The chain links TRBV4-1 to TRBJ2-7; D perhaps matches TRBD2 (5 bases). From germline, CDR1 is MGHRA and CDR2 YSYEKL. V was pared by 0 bases and J by 2 bases, with 8 bases between. The CDR3 totals 14 residues. CDR3 nucleotides: TGCGCCAGCAGCCAAGAAAGAGGGCCCTACGAGCAGTACTTC. This gives the protein CASSQERGPYEQYF.

The rearrangement joins TRBV6-5 to TRBJ2-5, with 13 nucleotides matching TRBD2. The trim removed 2 bases at V and 13 bases at J, leaving 13 bases unmatched. This CDR3 has 16 residues. CDR1 is MNHEY and CDR2 is SVGAGI in the germline V gene. The CDR3 DNA reads as TGTGCCAGCAGTTACACCTCCGGGACTAGCGGGACTTATCCGTACTTC. Its protein product is CASSYTSGTSGTYPYF.

The rearrangement links TRBV3-1 (or the pseudogene TRBV3-2) to TRBJ2-5, with D perhaps TRBD2 (6 bases). Germline V lookup: CDR1 LGHDT, CDR2 YNNKEL (reference sequence). The V end lost 4 bases, the J end lost 4 bases, and 13 bases lay between the germline ends. This CDR3 has 14 amino acids. Written as DNA, the CDR3 is TGTGCCAGCAGCCCGGCACGGGGGAGAGAGACCCAGTACTTC. Its translation: CASSPARGRETQYF.

J is TRBJ2-7 and V is TRBV18, with D perhaps TRBD2 (5 bases). Deletions cut 2 bases from V and 7 bases from J, with 15 bases between. This CDR3 spans 14 amino acids. Germline-derived CDR1 and CDR2 are KGHSH and LQKENI. In DNA form, the CDR3 reads TGTGCCAGCTCACCAGCCGGGAACCCTGGGGAGCAGTACTTC. It yields the protein CASSPAGNPGEQYF.

This chain uses TRBV11-1 with TRBJ1-1; D may be TRBD1 (5 bases). The CDR3 runs 14 residues. CDR1 SGHAT and CDR2 FQDESV come from the germline V gene (reference sequence). Deletions cut 7 bases from V and 8 bases from J, with 20 bases between. CDR3 bases: TGTGCCAGCACCCCTCTCCAGGGTAAGGCAGAAGCTTTCTTT. Its protein product is CASTPLQGKAEAFF.

This chain uses TRBV5-1 with TRBJ2-2; TRBD2 matches at 8 bases. V dropped 2 bases and J dropped 1; count of bases not matched to a gene: 1. Germline lookup yields CDR1 SGHRS and CDR2 YFSETQ. The CDR3 length is 15 residues. CDR3: CASSFTSGNTGELFF. The CDR3 DNA follows: TGCGCCAGCAGCTTTACTAGCGGGAACACCGGGGAGCTGTTTTTT.